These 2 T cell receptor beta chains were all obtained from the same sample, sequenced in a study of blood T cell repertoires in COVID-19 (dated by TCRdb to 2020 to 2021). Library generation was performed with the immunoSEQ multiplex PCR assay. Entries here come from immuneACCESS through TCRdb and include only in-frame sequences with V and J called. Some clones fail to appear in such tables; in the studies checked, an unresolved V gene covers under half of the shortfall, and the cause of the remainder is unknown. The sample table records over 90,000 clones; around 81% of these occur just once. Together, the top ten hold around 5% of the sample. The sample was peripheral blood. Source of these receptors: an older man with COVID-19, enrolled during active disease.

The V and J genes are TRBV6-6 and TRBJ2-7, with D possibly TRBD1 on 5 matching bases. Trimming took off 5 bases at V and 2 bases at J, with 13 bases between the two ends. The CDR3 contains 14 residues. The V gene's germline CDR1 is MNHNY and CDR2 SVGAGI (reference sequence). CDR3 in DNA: TGTGCCAGCAGTGTCTCCAGGGAAGCCTACGAGCAGTACTTC. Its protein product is CASSVSREAYEQYF.

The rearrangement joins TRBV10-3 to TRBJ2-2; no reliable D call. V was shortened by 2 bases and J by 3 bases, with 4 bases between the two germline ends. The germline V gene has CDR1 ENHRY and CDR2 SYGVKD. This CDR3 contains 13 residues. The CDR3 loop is CAISEADTGELFF. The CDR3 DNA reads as TGTGCCATCAGTGAGGCGGACACCGGGGAGCTGTTTTTT.